A selection of T cell receptor beta chains follows, all from one sample in a study of breast tumors, draining lymph nodes, adjacent tissues. MiXCR, run by TCRdb on the multiplex PCR reads, gives a single entry per CDR3 protein. The sample has about 180,000 distinct CDR3 sequences; roughly 30% are singletons. Input material: axillary lymph node tissue. The receptors shown here come from a female donor with breast cancer. Some clones in this sample may be carry-over from other donors' samples. Both conserved end residues are part of each CDR3. D genes are given only for firm matches. Size tells how often a clone was seen (once, few, many) or the class of an expanded clone, and some rows leave it out.

V gene: TRBV7-9; clone size: -; J gene: TRBJ1-1; D gene: -; CDR3 protein: CASSQERAGNTEAFF; CDR3 DNA: TGTGCCAGCAGCCAAGAAAGAGCAGGGAACACTGAAGCTTTCTTT
V gene: TRBV11-2; clone size: once; J gene: TRBJ2-1; D gene: -; CDR3 protein: CASSTAGTTSNEQFF; CDR3 DNA: TGTGCCAGCAGCACCGCCGGGACCACAAGCAATGAGCAGTTCTTC
V gene: TRBV7-3; clone size: many; J gene: TRBJ2-5; D gene: -; CDR3 protein: CASSLTGDRQETQYF; CDR3 DNA: TGTGCCAGCAGCTTAACCGGCGACCGACAAGAGACCCAGTACTTC
V gene: TRBV7-3; clone size: -; J gene: TRBJ2-1; D gene: TRBD2; CDR3 protein: CASSATGRAGGVSTDTQFF; CDR3 DNA: TGTGCCAGCAGCGCGACAGGCCGAGCGGGAGGGGTTTCAACGGATACGCAGTTCTTC
V gene: TRBV24-1; clone size: -; J gene: TRBJ2-7; D gene: TRBD1; CDR3 protein: CAALQRGTGNYEQYF; CDR3 DNA: TGTGCCGCCCTACAACGGGGGACAGGGAACTACGAGCAGTACTTC
V gene: TRBV9; clone size: many; J gene: TRBJ2-2; D gene: -; CDR3 protein: CASSVEAITEELFF; CDR3 DNA: TGTGCCAGCAGCGTAGAGGCTATCACCGAGGAGCTGTTTTTT
V gene: TRBV29-1; clone size: -; J gene: TRBJ2-4; D gene: TRBD2; CDR3 protein: CSVVPSGSGLVKNIQYF; CDR3 DNA: TGCAGCGTCGTACCCAGCGGGAGTGGGTTGGTCAAAAACATTCAGTACTTC
V gene: TRBV12-3/TRBV12-4; clone size: many; J gene: TRBJ1-4; D gene: -; CDR3 protein: CASSLRVVGEKLFF; CDR3 DNA: TGTGCCAGCAGTTTAAGGGTGGTGGGTGAAAAACTGTTTTTT
V gene: TRBV15; clone size: -; J gene: TRBJ2-3; D gene: TRBD2; CDR3 protein: CATSSPFSGRAIDTQYF; CDR3 DNA: TGTGCCACCAGCAGCCCCTTTAGCGGGAGGGCCATAGATACGCAGTATTTT
V gene: TRBV27; clone size: -; J gene: TRBJ1-2; D gene: -; CDR3 protein: CASSLYMAASRDGYTF; CDR3 DNA: TGTGCCAGCAGTTTATATATGGCAGCCTCAAGGGATGGCTACACCTTC
V gene: TRBV6-6; clone size: few; J gene: TRBJ2-5; D gene: -; CDR3 protein: CASSYAGAVFTGVGETQYF; CDR3 DNA: TGTGCCAGCAGTTACGCGGGGGCCGTCTTTACAGGGGTAGGGGAGACCCAGTACTTC
V gene: TRBV5-1; clone size: many; J gene: TRBJ1-4; D gene: -; CDR3 protein: CASSMDPANEKLFF; CDR3 DNA: TGCGCCAGCAGCATGGACCCAGCTAATGAAAAACTGTTTTTT
V gene: TRBV5-1; clone size: many; J gene: TRBJ2-6; D gene: -; CDR3 protein: CASSSDRAYSPSGANVLTF; CDR3 DNA: TGCGCCAGCAGCTCGGACAGAGCTTACTCTCCCTCTGGGGCCAACGTCCTGACTTTC
V gene: TRBV6-4; clone size: many; J gene: TRBJ2-2; D gene: TRBD2; CDR3 protein: CASSPGLPTTGELFF; CDR3 DNA: TGTGCCAGCAGTCCGGGACTACCAACCACCGGGGAGCTGTTTTTT
V gene: TRBV10-1; clone size: -; J gene: TRBJ1-2; D gene: -; CDR3 protein: CASSNSGYTF; CDR3 DNA: TGCGCCAGCAGCAACAGCGGCTACACCTTC
V gene: TRBV27; clone size: -; J gene: TRBJ2-1; D gene: -; CDR3 protein: CASRIGSGPYNEQFF; CDR3 DNA: TGTGCCAGCAGAATAGGTAGCGGACCGTACAATGAGCAGTTCTTC
V gene: TRBV11-2; clone size: many; J gene: TRBJ1-3; D gene: TRBD1; CDR3 protein: CASSLEGQGFVF; CDR3 DNA: TGTGCCAGCAGCTTAGAGGGACAGGGTTTTGTGTTT
V gene: TRBV12-3/TRBV12-4; clone size: -; J gene: TRBJ1-6; D gene: -; CDR3 protein: CASTGDGPWGSPLHF; CDR3 DNA: TGTGCCAGCACTGGGGACGGTCCATGGGGTTCACCCCTCCACTTT
V gene: TRBV6-1; clone size: -; J gene: TRBJ1-5; D gene: -; CDR3 protein: CASSEQSLGQNSNQPQHF; CDR3 DNA: TGTGCCAGCAGTGAACAGAGCCTCGGACAGAATAGCAATCAGCCCCAGCATTTT
V gene: TRBV2; clone size: -; J gene: TRBJ1-1; D gene: -; CDR3 protein: CASSEGPYTEAFF; CDR3 DNA: TGTGCCAGCAGTGAGGGACCGTACACTGAAGCTTTCTTT
V gene: TRBV3-1; clone size: few; J gene: TRBJ2-1; D gene: -; CDR3 protein: CASSQIGLLEVQFF; CDR3 DNA: TGTGCCAGCAGCCAGATCGGGCTTCTAGAGGTTCAGTTCTTC
V gene: TRBV3-1; clone size: -; J gene: TRBJ2-1; D gene: TRBD2; CDR3 protein: CASSQAGTSGGYEQFF; CDR3 DNA: TGTGCCAGCAGCCAAGCCGGGACTAGCGGGGGCTATGAGCAGTTCTTC
V gene: TRBV12-5; clone size: many; J gene: TRBJ2-1; D gene: -; CDR3 protein: CASGLVRQPGYNEQFF; CDR3 DNA: TGTGCTAGTGGTTTGGTAAGACAACCCGGCTACAATGAGCAGTTCTTC
V gene: TRBV2; clone size: many; J gene: TRBJ1-2; D gene: TRBD1; CDR3 protein: CASSGAGGTYGYTF; CDR3 DNA: TGTGCCAGCAGTGGGGCAGGGGGCACCTATGGCTACACCTTC
V gene: TRBV7-9; clone size: -; J gene: TRBJ1-2; D gene: -; CDR3 protein: CASSPRGHYTF; CDR3 DNA: TGTGCCAGCAGCCCCAGGGGACACTACACCTTC
V gene: TRBV20-1; clone size: once; J gene: TRBJ1-2; D gene: -; CDR3 protein: CSASGAAPRDVDYGYTF; CDR3 DNA: TGCAGTGCTAGTGGTGCTGCCCCCCGGGACGTTGACTATGGCTACACCTTC
V gene: TRBV7-3; clone size: many; J gene: TRBJ2-2; D gene: TRBD1; CDR3 protein: CASSSGTGQVGELFF; CDR3 DNA: TGTGCCAGCAGCTCCGGGACAGGGCAAGTCGGGGAGCTGTTTTTT
V gene: TRBV27; clone size: few; J gene: TRBJ2-1; D gene: -; CDR3 protein: CASSATGRVYSYNEQFF; CDR3 DNA: TGTGCCAGCAGTGCGACGGGACGCGTCTACTCCTACAATGAGCAGTTCTTC
V gene: TRBV19; clone size: -; J gene: TRBJ1-5; D gene: -; CDR3 protein: CASGGGTGIGKLFFGSGTQHF; CDR3 DNA: -
V gene: TRBV7-6; clone size: many; J gene: TRBJ1-2; D gene: TRBD1; CDR3 protein: CASSLGRDRDNYGYTF; CDR3 DNA: TGTGCCAGCAGCTTAGGCCGGGACAGAGATAACTATGGCTACACCTTC
V gene: TRBV20-1; clone size: many; J gene: TRBJ2-7; D gene: TRBD2; CDR3 protein: CSARAGTSREQYF; CDR3 DNA: TGCAGTGCTAGAGCCGGGACTAGCCGCGAGCAGTACTTC
V gene: TRBV7-9; clone size: -; J gene: TRBJ1-3; D gene: TRBD1; CDR3 protein: CASSSLDGTEDTIYF; CDR3 DNA: TGTGCCAGCAGCTCCCTGGACGGGACAGAAGACACCATATATTTT
V gene: TRBV7-8; clone size: -; J gene: TRBJ2-7; D gene: -; CDR3 protein: CASSLSGTYEQYF; CDR3 DNA: TGTGCCAGCAGCTTAAGCGGAACCTACGAGCAGTACTTC
V gene: TRBV11-2; clone size: many; J gene: TRBJ2-2; D gene: TRBD1; CDR3 protein: CASTRGQGYTGELFF; CDR3 DNA: TGTGCCAGCACTAGGGGACAGGGGTACACCGGGGAGCTGTTTTTT
V gene: TRBV10-3; clone size: many; J gene: TRBJ1-2; D gene: -; CDR3 protein: CAISESPAANYGYTF; CDR3 DNA: TGTGCCATCAGTGAGTCCCCAGCAGCTAACTATGGCTACACCTTC
V gene: TRBV11-2; clone size: -; J gene: TRBJ2-5; D gene: TRBD2; CDR3 protein: CASAELAGLETQYF; CDR3 DNA: TGTGCCAGCGCCGAACTAGCGGGGCTGGAGACCCAGTACTTC
V gene: TRBV27; clone size: -; J gene: TRBJ1-2; D gene: -; CDR3 protein: CASSLRRGTGYTF; CDR3 DNA: TGTGCCAGCAGTTTAAGGAGGGGAACCGGCTACACCTTC
V gene: TRBV6-2/TRBV6-3; clone size: -; J gene: TRBJ1-4; D gene: TRBD1; CDR3 protein: CASMEGGPFPLYEKLFF; CDR3 DNA: TGTGCCAGCATGGAAGGGGGCCCATTTCCCCTTTATGAAAAACTGTTTTTT
V gene: TRBV5-1; clone size: many; J gene: TRBJ2-7; D gene: TRBD1; CDR3 protein: CASSFSTGVADEQYF; CDR3 DNA: TGCGCCAGCAGCTTTTCGACAGGGGTCGCCGACGAGCAGTACTTC
V gene: TRBV24-1; clone size: many; J gene: TRBJ2-1; D gene: TRBD2; CDR3 protein: CATSLTSGVTMIYFF; CDR3 DNA: TGTGCCACCAGTTTGACTAGCGGGGTGACAATGATATACTTCTTC
V gene: TRBV25-1; clone size: few; J gene: TRBJ1-1; D gene: -; CDR3 protein: CASSEYRRDEAFF; CDR3 DNA: TGTGCCAGCAGTGAATATCGGAGAGATGAAGCTTTCTTT
V gene: TRBV6-5; clone size: few; J gene: TRBJ2-3; D gene: TRBD2; CDR3 protein: CASSPYGSGGAYDTQYF; CDR3 DNA: TGTGCCAGCAGTCCGTACGGTAGCGGGGGGGCCTACGATACGCAGTATTTT
V gene: TRBV3-1; clone size: -; J gene: TRBJ2-7; D gene: -; CDR3 protein: CASSHLNEQYF; CDR3 DNA: TGTGCCAGCAGCCATCTCAACGAGCAGTACTTC
V gene: TRBV6-2/TRBV6-3; clone size: many; J gene: TRBJ2-7; D gene: -; CDR3 protein: CASSWAGDYEQYF; CDR3 DNA: TGTGCCAGCAGTTGGGCAGGAGATTACGAGCAGTACTTC
V gene: TRBV30; clone size: many; J gene: TRBJ2-7; D gene: TRBD1; CDR3 protein: CAFRGWTGGNEQYF; CDR3 DNA: TGTGCCTTTAGGGGCTGGACAGGGGGTAACGAGCAGTACTTC
V gene: TRBV19; clone size: many; J gene: TRBJ1-2; D gene: TRBD1; CDR3 protein: CASSPTTGARGYTF; CDR3 DNA: TGTGCCAGTAGTCCCACGACAGGGGCCCGCGGCTACACCTTC
V gene: TRBV11-2; clone size: many; J gene: TRBJ2-1; D gene: TRBD1; CDR3 protein: CASSLKTGGNEQFF; CDR3 DNA: TGTGCCAGCAGCTTGAAGACAGGGGGCAATGAGCAGTTCTTC
V gene: TRBV5-6; clone size: -; J gene: TRBJ1-3; D gene: -; CDR3 protein: CASTPDRQGKCRVSGNTIYF; CDR3 DNA: TGTGCCAGCACCCCTGACAGGCAGGGTAAGTGTCGCGTCTCTGGAAACACCATATATTTT
V gene: TRBV13; clone size: -; J gene: TRBJ2-3; D gene: TRBD1; CDR3 protein: CASSAPGTGLRNTQYF; CDR3 DNA: TGTGCCAGCAGCGCCCCGGGGACAGGGTTAAGGAATACGCAGTATTTT
V gene: TRBV24-1; clone size: -; J gene: TRBJ2-5; D gene: -; CDR3 protein: CATAQGGGTRGQEAQYF; CDR3 DNA: TGTGCCACAGCGCAGGGGGGAGGTACTAGGGGCCAAGAGGCCCAGTACTTC
V gene: TRBV5-1; clone size: many; J gene: TRBJ1-5; D gene: -; CDR3 protein: CASSPQEGNQPQHF; CDR3 DNA: TGCGCCAGCAGCCCACAGGAGGGGAATCAGCCCCAGCATTTT
V gene: TRBV11-3; clone size: -; J gene: TRBJ1-3; D gene: TRBD1; CDR3 protein: CASSPRGGGRRNTIYF; CDR3 DNA: TGTGCCAGCAGTCCCAGGGGGGGGGGGCGCAGAAACACCATATATTTT
V gene: TRBV19; clone size: many; J gene: TRBJ1-5; D gene: -; CDR3 protein: CASSRDPNQPQHF; CDR3 DNA: TGTGCCAGTAGCCGTGATCCGAATCAGCCCCAGCATTTT
V gene: TRBV7-9; clone size: many; J gene: TRBJ2-7; D gene: TRBD2; CDR3 protein: CASSLLAGAPEQYF; CDR3 DNA: TGTGCCAGCAGCTTACTAGCGGGAGCTCCCGAGCAGTACTTC
V gene: TRBV7-9; clone size: -; J gene: TRBJ2-3; D gene: TRBD1; CDR3 protein: CASSIRQGDTQYF; CDR3 DNA: TGTGCCAGCAGCATCCGACAGGGAGATACGCAGTATTTT
V gene: TRBV27; clone size: many; J gene: TRBJ2-5; D gene: -; CDR3 protein: CASSLSVTVYKETQYF; CDR3 DNA: TGTGCCAGCAGTTTATCGGTTACAGTGTACAAGGAGACCCAGTACTTC